This T cell receptor beta chain was observed in a study of beta chain features in type 1 diabetes. Study at large: Taken together, all samples contributed more than 90,000,000 examined sorted cells.

Expressed TCRB transcripts got sequenced, as all isolated RNA was reverse transcribed. The repertoire was sequenced with immunoSEQ multiplex PCR; TCRdb's copy has only in-frame clones and lacks some. The repertoire holds about 740,000 clones, around 15% seen once, with 0.022% in the top ten. Staining for CD45RO/CCR7/CD25/CD127/CD95/CD27 allowed sorting of CD4+ naive, central memory, regulatory and stem cell-like memory cells. Broader study findings: There was a moderate but significant shortening of TCRB CDR3s in all four CD4+ subsets of Type 1 diabetes patients. Cells that show high TCR expression could be over-represented by cDNA sequencing.

Details on this clone: Its antigen is unknown.

Sequencing was carried out using naive CD4+ T cells from blood. The receptor was isolated from a man younger than 30 with type 1 diabetes.

CDR3 protein: CASSHRPQGAGGYTF. DNA of the CDR3: TGTGCCAGCAGTCACCGACCACAGGGGGCGGGTGGCTACACCTTC. The rearrangement joins TRBV6-5 to TRBJ1-2, with 9 bases matching TRBD1. The CDR3 consists of 15 residues. V shed 5 bases, J shed 7 bases, and the junction held 11 bases outside the gene matches. Looked up from germline, CDR1 is MNHEY and CDR2 is SVGAGI.